Listed below are T cell receptor beta chains from one sample, sequenced in a study of blood T cell repertoires in COVID-19. Some clones are missing from TCRdb's copy, which holds only in-frame ones; the method was immunoSEQ multiplex PCR. The sample consists of roughly 200,000 clones, under 90% of them appearing once. Material: peripheral blood. These receptors were collected from a man aged 40-55 years with acute or convalescent COVID-19. Each CDR3 is given with its conserved first and last residue. D genes are given only for firm matches. Expanded clones are given a class, and other clones once, few, many or no size at all.

>TRBV24-1|TRBJ2-3|15|-|-
CATSDPNTVADTQYF
TGTGCCACCAGTGACCCGAATACGGTCGCAGATACGCAGTATTTT
>TRBV15|TRBJ2-5|16|-|TRBD2
CATKSTSGGLQETQYF
TGTGCCACCAAGTCTACTAGCGGGGGCCTCCAAGAGACCCAGTACTTC
>TRBV2|TRBJ1-5|17|-|TRBD1
CASKDRGGGWSNQPQHF
TGTGCCAGCAAGGACAGGGGAGGCGGTTGGAGCAATCAGCCCCAGCATTTT
>TRBV7-9|TRBJ1-2|16|-|TRBD1
CASSPLRSTGGYGYTF
TGTGCCAGCAGCCCCCTACGAAGTACAGGGGGCTATGGCTACACCTTC
>TRBV28|TRBJ1-1|12|once|-
CASSLTSPEAFF
TGTGCCAGCAGTTTAACCAGTCCAGAAGCTTTCTTT
>TRBV15|TRBJ2-7|15|-|-
CATSRDAARSYEQYF
TGTGCCACCAGCAGAGATGCGGCCCGCTCCTACGAGCAGTACTTC
>TRBV5-5|TRBJ2-5|20|-|TRBD1
CASSPSDFRDRGDMWETQYF
TGTGCCAGCAGCCCATCCGATTTCCGGGACAGGGGAGATATGTGGGAGACCCAGTACTTC
>TRBV5-6|TRBJ1-2|13|-|TRBD1
CASSLGQGGGYTF
TGTGCCAGCAGCTTGGGGCAGGGGGGTGGCTACACCTTC
>TRBV5-1|TRBJ2-5|17|few|TRBD2
CASSSGLADQGQETQYF
TGCGCCAGCAGCTCGGGACTAGCGGACCAGGGCCAAGAGACCCAGTACTTC
>TRBV6-6|TRBJ1-3|15|-|-
CASSTPGTPGNTIYF
TGTGCCAGCAGTACCCCCGGGACACCCGGAAACACCATATATTTT
>TRBV7-9|TRBJ1-4|15|few|TRBD1
CASSPPGQGAEKLFF
TGTGCCAGCAGCCCGCCGGGACAGGGGGCTGAAAAACTGTTTTTT
>TRBV27|TRBJ2-2|12|-|-
CASSLNTGELFF
TGTGCCAGCAGTCTGAACACCGGGGAGCTGTTTTTT
>TRBV2|TRBJ2-5|15|-|TRBD2
CASSEALAGGETQYF
TGTGCCAGCAGTGAAGCCCTAGCGGGGGGAGAGACCCAGTACTTC
>TRBV7-2|TRBJ2-7|19|-|TRBD2
CASSLGTGGWRGGSYEQYF
TGTGCCAGCAGCTTAGGCACTGGCGGGTGGCGGGGGGGCTCCTACGAGCAGTACTTC
>TRBV5-8|TRBJ1-4|17|-|TRBD1
CASSGTTGNTVNEKLFF
TGTGCCAGCAGCGGAACGACAGGGAATACGGTGAATGAAAAACTGTTTTTT
>TRBV30|TRBJ1-2|12|-|-
CAWREANYGYTF
TGTGCCTGGAGGGAGGCTAACTATGGCTACACCTTC
>TRBV4-3|TRBJ2-1|17|once|TRBD2
CASSQDVPGDYYNEQFF
TGCGCCAGCAGCCAAGATGTGCCGGGGGACTACTACAATGAGCAGTTCTTC
>TRBV7-8|TRBJ1-5|16|-|TRBD1
CASSLFTDRGFQPQHF
TGTGCCAGCAGCTTATTTACGGACAGGGGGTTTCAGCCCCAGCATTTT
>TRBV24-1|TRBJ2-5|14|-|-
CATSDLNAGETQYF
TGTGCCACCAGTGATTTGAATGCGGGCGAGACCCAGTACTTC
>TRBV20-1|TRBJ1-2|14|-|TRBD1
CSASRPGGNYGYTF
TGCAGTGCTAGTCGGCCAGGGGGCAACTATGGCTACACCTTC
>TRBV5-1|TRBJ2-2|16|-|-
CASSLAGVLDTGELFF
TGCGCCAGCAGCTTGGCGGGGGTTCTGGACACCGGGGAGCTGTTTTTT
>TRBV5-1|TRBJ2-5|16|once|-
CASSLMGVEVVKTQYF
TGCGCCAGCAGCTTGATGGGAGTTGAGGTGGTGAAGACCCAGTACTTC
>TRBV7-2|TRBJ2-5|14|-|-
CASSLNGGQTTQYF
TGTGCCAGCAGCTTAAATGGTGGACAGACCACCCAGTACTTC
>TRBV5-1|TRBJ2-1|15|-|TRBD2
CASSLGASGYNEQFF
TGCGCCAGCAGCTTGGGGGCTAGCGGTTACAATGAGCAGTTCTTC
>TRBV4-1|TRBJ2-3|12|-|-
CASSQGADTQYF
TGCGCCAGCAGCCAGGGGGCGGATACGCAGTATTTT
>TRBV3-1/TRBV3-2|TRBJ1-1|12|few|-
CASSQEGMGGFF
TGTGCCAGCAGCCAAGAGGGCATGGGGGGATTCTTT
>TRBV5-1|TRBJ2-5|12|-|-
CASSLQSETQYF
TGCGCCAGCAGCTTACAATCCGAGACCCAGTACTTC
>TRBV30|TRBJ2-5|17|-|TRBD2
CAWSAADSGGPQETQYF
TGTGCCTGGAGCGCTGCCGATAGCGGGGGGCCTCAAGAGACCCAGTACTTC
>TRBV9|TRBJ1-4|20|-|TRBD1
CASSVGTGGGWGLTNEKLFF
TGTGCCAGCAGCGTCGGGACAGGGGGCGGATGGGGCTTGACTAATGAAAAACTGTTTTTT
>TRBV28|TRBJ1-4|17|-|TRBD1
CASSLNYAGQTNEKLFF
TGTGCCAGCAGTTTAAATTACGCGGGACAGACTAATGAAAAACTGTTTTTT
>TRBV3-1/TRBV3-2|TRBJ1-5|15|-|-
CASSPSEGVGQPQHF
TGTGCCAGCAGCCCCAGTGAGGGAGTTGGTCAGCCCCAGCATTTT
>TRBV5-6|TRBJ2-7|14|-|-
CASSFVALSYEQYF
TGTGCCAGCAGCTTCGTAGCCCTATCGTACGAGCAGTACTTC
>TRBV2|TRBJ2-7|16|-|TRBD1
CASSVAGQGIPYEQYF
TGTGCCAGCAGTGTCGCGGGACAGGGGATTCCCTACGAGCAGTACTTC
>TRBV7-9|TRBJ2-5|15|-|-
CAGKTGSGTKETQYF
TGTGCCGGAAAAACAGGGTCCGGGACCAAGGAGACCCAGTACTTC
>TRBV4-1|TRBJ1-1|15|-|TRBD1
CASSQPDRGGAEAFF
TGCGCCAGCAGCCAACCCGACAGGGGAGGCGCTGAAGCTTTCTTT
>TRBV7-2|TRBJ2-1|15|-|TRBD1
CASSAGTGARNEQFF
TGTGCCAGCAGCGCCGGGACAGGGGCTCGGAATGAGCAGTTCTTC
>TRBV18|TRBJ2-7|15|-|TRBD2
CASSRIGGSTYEQYF
TGTGCCAGCTCACGAATCGGGGGGTCGACCTACGAGCAGTACTTC
>TRBV13|TRBJ1-5|17|-|-
CASSLTLGGLGNQPQHF
TGTGCCAGCAGCTTAACCCTGGGGGGGCTCGGCAATCAGCCCCAGCATTTT
>TRBV7-6|TRBJ2-3|15|-|TRBD2
CASSLRGGGTDTQYF
TGTGCCAGCAGCTTACGTGGGGGGGGCACAGATACGCAGTATTTT
>TRBV18|TRBJ2-1|18|-|-
CASSPPRSRGVPYNEQFF
TGTGCCAGCTCACCCCCCCGGAGTCGGGGAGTTCCCTACAATGAGCAGTTCTTC